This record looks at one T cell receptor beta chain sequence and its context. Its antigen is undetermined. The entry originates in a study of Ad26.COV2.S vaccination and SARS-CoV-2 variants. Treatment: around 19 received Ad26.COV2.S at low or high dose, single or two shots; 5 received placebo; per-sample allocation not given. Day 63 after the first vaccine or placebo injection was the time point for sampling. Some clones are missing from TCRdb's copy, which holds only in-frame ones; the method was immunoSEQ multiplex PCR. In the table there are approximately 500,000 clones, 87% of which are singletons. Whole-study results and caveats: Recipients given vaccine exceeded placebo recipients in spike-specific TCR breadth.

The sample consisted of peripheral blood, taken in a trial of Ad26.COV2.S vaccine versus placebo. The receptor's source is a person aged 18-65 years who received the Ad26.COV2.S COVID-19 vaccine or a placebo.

CDR3 sequence reads: CASSANILTNEKLFF. CDR3 nucleotide sequence: TGTGCCAGCAGTGCAAACATACTAACTAATGAAAAACTGTTTTTT. This chain uses TRBV25-1 with TRBJ1-4; D is unclear. CDR1 and CDR2 from the germline V gene are MGHDK and SYGVNS. V was shortened by 4 bases and J by 1 base, with 10 bases between the two germline ends. The CDR3 is 15 amino acids.